The rows below give T cell receptor beta chains drawn from one sample of a study of T-cell memory formation after mild COVID-19. TCRdb reprocessed the 5' RACE reads via MiXCR and lists one record per CDR3 protein. The sample has about 350,000 distinct CDR3 sequences; approximately 13% are singletons. The sequencing sample was made of PBMCs or a T cell subset sorted from them (not recorded which). Receptors were obtained from a man younger than 30 who had mild COVID-19 (a few samples of this study predate the infection). Cell type and time point are not known. The CDR3 runs from the conserved cysteine through the conserved F or W. D genes are given only for firm matches. Clone size is not always given. Where it is, it says once, few, many or a class for expanded clones.

TRBV10-3	TRBJ1-1	-	-	TGTGCCATCAGTGTAAGGGGGAACACTGAAGCTTTCTTT	CAISVRGNTEAFF
TRBV6-5	TRBJ1-1	few	-	TGTGCCAGCAGTTATTCAGCGAACACTGAAGCTTTCTTT	CASSYSANTEAFF
TRBV4-1	TRBJ2-3	few	-	TGCGCCAGCAGCCCTTCCCAGGGCGGAGATACGCAGTATTTT	CASSPSQGGDTQYF
TRBV7-9	TRBJ2-4	many	TRBD1	TGTGCCATCTCGGGACAGACCTCCCTAGCCAAAAACATTCAGTACTTC	CAISGQTSLAKNIQYF
TRBV4-3	TRBJ2-1	few	TRBD2	TGCGCCAGCAGCCAAGATTACGGGCTAGCGGCCTACAATGAGCAGTTCTTC	CASSQDYGLAAYNEQFF
TRBV4-3	TRBJ2-1	few	TRBD2	TGCGCCAGCGGCCTCGGACTAGCGGGGGGGCGCTCCTACAATGAGCAGTTCTTC	CASGLGLAGGRSYNEQFF
TRBV11-2	TRBJ2-5	few	-	TGTGCCAGCAGCTTGCCCCAGGGGCGAGAGACCCAGTACTTC	CASSLPQGRETQYF
TRBV6-5	TRBJ1-2	many	-	TGTGCCAGCAGGCCCAGAGCCAGTTATGGCTACACCTTC	CASRPRASYGYTF
TRBV2	TRBJ2-3	-	TRBD1	TGTGCCAGCAGTGATCGACAGGGGGCCGGGGATACGCAGTATTTT	CASSDRQGAGDTQYF
TRBV7-9	TRBJ2-2	-	-	TGTGCCAGCAGCCCTGACTCCCCCGTGGGGACCGGGGAGCTGTTTTTT	CASSPDSPVGTGELFF
TRBV9	TRBJ2-1	few	-	TGTGCCAGCAGCGTAACTATCTTGAGCCGCTTAGGTGAGCAGTTCTTC	CASSVTILSRLGEQFF
TRBV5-1	TRBJ1-1	many	-	TGTGCCAGTAGTCTACGGAGGGACACTGAAGCTTTCTTT	CASSLRRDTEAFF
TRBV27	TRBJ2-2	many	-	TGTGCCAGCAGTTTCCCCGGGGGCACCGGGGAGCTGTTTTTT	CASSFPGGTGELFF
TRBV5-1	TRBJ2-7	few	-	TGCGCCAGCAGCCCACTTAGTCAGGGAGGCGAGCAGTACTTC	CASSPLSQGGEQYF
TRBV6-1	TRBJ2-5	few	-	TGTGCCAGCAGTGAGTGGTCAGGGGGGGAGACCCAGTACTTC	CASSEWSGGETQYF
TRBV29-1	TRBJ1-4	few	-	TGCAGCGTTGAAGATGGGGACGAGGGAGAAAAACTGTTTTTT	CSVEDGDEGEKLFF
TRBV6-6	TRBJ2-4	few	TRBD1	TGTGCCAGCAGTTACGGACAGGGTGCCAAAAACATTCAGTACTTC	CASSYGQGAKNIQYF
TRBV20-1	TRBJ2-1	few	TRBD2	TGCAGTGCCGCAGCTAGCGGGGGGGCGCATGAGCAGTTCTTC	CSAAASGGAHEQFF
TRBV5-1	TRBJ2-4	-	-	TGCGCCAGCAGCGCCCTGGGCGCCAAAAACATTCAGTACTTC	CASSALGAKNIQYF
TRBV12-5	TRBJ2-1	-	-	TGTGCTAGTGGTTTTTGGGCGGGCGATGAGCAGTTCTTC	CASGFWAGDEQFF
TRBV28	TRBJ1-3	few	-	TGTGCCAGCACCCGTGGCTTCGGAAACACCATATATTTT	CASTRGFGNTIYF
TRBV2	TRBJ1-5	once	-	TGTGCCAGCAGTGAAGACAGCTATAGCAATCAGCCCCAGCATTTT	CASSEDSYSNQPQHF
TRBV3-1	TRBJ2-1	-	-	TGTGCCAGCAGCCCTCTGCTCGGCCGGAACAATGAGCAGTTCTTC	CASSPLLGRNNEQFF
TRBV5-1	TRBJ2-1	once	TRBD1	TGCGCCAGCACCAGGGACAGTGGATACAATGAGCAGTTCTTC	CASTRDSGYNEQFF
TRBV20-1	TRBJ2-1	few	-	TGCAGTGCGGGCCGTACCCAGCACGCCTACAATGAGCAGTTCTTC	CSAGRTQHAYNEQFF
TRBV2	TRBJ2-5	few	TRBD1	TGTGCCAGCAGTGAAGGACAGGGGGCGCGGGAGACCCAGTACTTC	CASSEGQGARETQYF
TRBV21-1	TRBJ2-7	few	-	TGTGCCAGCAGCAAAGCTTCAGGCCACGAGCAGTACTTC	CASSKASGHEQYF
TRBV6-2/TRBV6-3	TRBJ2-3	few	TRBD2	TGTGCCAGCAGTTACTCGAGCGTGGGACTAGCGGGGGGGACGAGCACAGATACGCAGTATTTT	CASSYSSVGLAGGTSTDTQYF
TRBV4-2	TRBJ2-2	many	TRBD1	TGTGCCAGCAGAATGAACAACAGGGGCACCGGGGAGCTGTTTTTT	CASRMNNRGTGELFF
TRBV7-2	TRBJ2-2	many	-	TGTGCCAGCAACCGAGATGGACCCGCAGGATCGGAGCTGTTTTTT	CASNRDGPAGSELFF
TRBV15	TRBJ2-7	few	-	TGTGCCACCAGCAGAGATATGGGCGAGCAGTACTTC	CATSRDMGEQYF
TRBV18	TRBJ1-5	few	-	TGTGCCAGCTCACCGAATACCCCGTATAGCAATCAGCCCCAGCATTTT	CASSPNTPYSNQPQHF
TRBV20-1	TRBJ2-7	many	-	TGCAGTGCCAAACCTACAGACAGGCCATTCTACGAGCAGTACTTC	CSAKPTDRPFYEQYF
TRBV27	TRBJ1-2	-	TRBD1	TGTGCCAGCAGTTTCATTCCTGCCCGACAGGGAACAAACTATGGCTACACCTTC	CASSFIPARQGTNYGYTF
TRBV30	TRBJ2-2	-	-	TGTGCCTGGAGCACTCCAACCGGGGAGCTGTTTTTT	CAWSTPTGELFF
TRBV29-1	TRBJ1-1	once	-	TGCAGCGTTGAACTATCCCTGGGAGCTTTCTTT	CSVELSLGAFF
TRBV9	TRBJ2-2	few	-	TGTGCCAGCAGCGTAGGGACAGCCACCGGGGAGCTGTTTTTT	CASSVGTATGELFF
TRBV4-1	TRBJ2-7	-	TRBD1	TGCGCCAGCAGCCCGCGTGGGACAGGCTCCTACGAGCAGTACTTC	CASSPRGTGSYEQYF
TRBV2	TRBJ2-7	few	-	TGTGCCAGCAGTGGGTATGAACAGCAGTACTTC	CASSGYEQQYF
TRBV6-5	TRBJ1-1	-	-	TGTGCCACCGCGGCGGGGAACACTGAAGCTTTCTTT	CATAAGNTEAFF
TRBV7-2	TRBJ1-3	-	-	TGTGCCAGCAGCCGTGCAGGGTCAGGAAACACCATATATTTT	CASSRAGSGNTIYF
TRBV4-1	TRBJ1-4	once	-	TGCGCCAGCAGCCAAGGGGAGATACGCAGGCTGTTTTTT	CASSQGEIRRLFF
TRBV5-1	TRBJ2-5	many	TRBD2	TGCGCCAGCAGCTTGATGGCGGGGGGAGCCCAAGAGACCCAGTACTTC	CASSLMAGGAQETQYF
TRBV7-8	TRBJ2-2	few	-	TGTGCCAGCAGCCCCGGTTGGAACACCGGGGAGCTGTTTTTT	CASSPGWNTGELFF
TRBV6-5	TRBJ2-2	few	-	TGTGCCAGCAGTTATAGCTGGGGTCAGAACACCGGGGAGCTGTTTTTT	CASSYSWGQNTGELFF
TRBV9	TRBJ1-5	-	-	TGTGCCAGCAGCGTAGAGTTGAATCAGCCCCAGCATTTT	CASSVELNQPQHF
TRBV5-4	TRBJ1-6	few	-	TGTGCCAGCACCCTCGAGCCAAGGGATAATTCACCCCTCCACTTT	CASTLEPRDNSPLHF
TRBV10-1	TRBJ1-1	-	-	TGCGCCAGCAGTTCGGACCGTGAAGCTTTCTTT	CASSSDREAFF